This paragraph reports one T cell receptor beta chain. Assay: immunoSEQ multiplex PCR; the TCRdb copy retains only in-frame clones and omits some. The sample yields 50,000 to 65,000 clones, less than 90% seen once. The entry originates in a study of OX40 agonist ivuxolimab in advanced cancers. The CDR3 sequence is 13 residues long. V lost 3 bases, J lost 0 bases, and 5 bases lay in between. Germline V gene lookup returns CDR1 MNHNY and CDR2 SVGAGI (reference sequence). The input for sequencing was CD4+ or CD8+ T cells sorted from blood, taken in a trial of the OX40 agonist ivuxolimab. The sequence came from an adult with an advanced solid tumor such as melanoma, head and neck, liver or kidney cancer. This rearrangement joins TRBV6-6 to TRBJ1-1; D gene ambiguous. The CDR3 spells CASSYEVNTEAFF. CDR3 DNA: TGTGCCAGCAGTTATGAGGTGAACACTGAAGCTTTCTTT.